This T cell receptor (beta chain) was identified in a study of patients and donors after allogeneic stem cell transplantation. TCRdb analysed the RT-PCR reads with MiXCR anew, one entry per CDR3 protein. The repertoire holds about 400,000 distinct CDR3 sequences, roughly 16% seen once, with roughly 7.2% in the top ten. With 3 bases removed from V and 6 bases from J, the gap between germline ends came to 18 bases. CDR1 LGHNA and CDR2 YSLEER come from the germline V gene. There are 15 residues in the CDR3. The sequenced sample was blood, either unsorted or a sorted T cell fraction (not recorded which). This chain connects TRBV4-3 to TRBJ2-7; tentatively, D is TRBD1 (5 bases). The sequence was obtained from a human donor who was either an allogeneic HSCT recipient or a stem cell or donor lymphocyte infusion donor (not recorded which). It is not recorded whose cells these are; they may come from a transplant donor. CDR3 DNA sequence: TGCGCCAGCAGCCAGGGTATGGCAGGGTCCCGCGAGCAGTACTTC. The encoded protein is CASSQGMAGSREQYF.